A single sample is the source of the 21 T cell receptor beta chains below, sequenced in a study of OX40 agonist ivuxolimab in advanced cancers. Measured with immunoSEQ multiplex PCR; TCRdb has only the in-frame clones, and not every one. The data hold 90,000 to 150,000 clones, with approximately 92% observed a single time. The sample in question was CD4+ or CD8+ T cells sorted from blood, obtained in a trial of the OX40 agonist ivuxolimab. Every receptor here comes from an adult with an advanced solid tumor such as melanoma, head and neck, liver or kidney cancer.

This rearrangement joins TRBV6-1 to TRBJ1-1; a possible D gene is TRBD1 (5 bases). With 7 bases removed from V and 3 bases from J, the gap between germline ends came to 15 bases. The CDR3 has 14 amino acids. Germline V gene sequence: CDR1 MNHNS, CDR2 SASEGT. The CDR3 bases are TGTGCCAGCAAGAACCCGATGGGGGACACTGAAGCTTTCTTT. It yields the protein CASKNPMGDTEAFF.

The V call is TRBV28, the J call TRBJ1-6, with a tentative D call TRBD1 (5 bases). Per the germline V gene, CDR1 is MDHEN and CDR2 is SYDVKM. V dropped 4 bases and J dropped 11 bases, with 15 bases sitting between them. The length of the CDR3 is 14 residues. In DNA, the CDR3 is TGTGCCAGCAGTTCCGGGACGCTTGGGACACCCCTCCACTTT. It is translated as CASSSGTLGTPLHF.

The V and J genes are TRBV19 and TRBJ2-5, with 10 bases identical to TRBD1. J gave up 5 bases and V 5 bases, and 8 bases lay outside the gene matches. Germline V gene lookup returns CDR1 LNHDA and CDR2 SQIVND (reference sequence). The length of the CDR3 is 15 residues. The CDR3 loop reads CASSWTRTGGETQYF. The CDR3 nucleotides read TGTGCCAGTAGTTGGACCCGGACAGGGGGGGAGACCCAGTACTTC.

This clone was observed a single time. This chain joins TRBV25-1 and TRBJ2-2; no clear D. The CDR3 runs to 13 residues. CDR1 and CDR2 (germline): MGHDK, SYGVNS. The V end lost 6 bases, the J end lost 2 bases, and 7 bases lay between the germline ends. The chain's CDR3 is CASRDLNTGELFF. Written as DNA, the CDR3 is TGTGCCAGCAGGGACCTAAACACCGGGGAGCTGTTTTTT.

The chain couples TRBV7-9 to TRBJ1-6; D is perhaps TRBD1 (5 bases). The CDR3 is 12 residues long. V was shortened by 3 bases and J by 10 bases, with 7 bases between the two germline ends. Germline V CDR1 and CDR2: SEHNR, FQNEAQ (reference sequence). The CDR3 bases are TGTGCCAGCAGCTTGGGGGAATCACCCCTCCACTTT. This codes for CASSLGESPLHF. The variable domain in full, completed from reference TRBV7-9 and TRBJ1-6, reads DTGVSQNPRHKITKRGQNVTFRCDPISEHNRLYWYRQTLGQGPEFLTYFQNEAQLEKSRLLSDRFSAERPKGSFSTLEIQRTEQGDSAMYLCASSLGESPLHFGNGTRLTVT.

The CDR3 is CASSLRGGYNEQFF. The CDR3 DNA reads TGTGCCAGCAGCTTACGGGGCGGCTACAATGAGCAGTTCTTC. The chain has TRBV7-2 and TRBJ2-1, with D tentatively TRBD1 or TRBD2 (5 bases each). V lost 2 bases, J lost 3 bases, and 8 bases lay in between. Germline CDR1 SGHTA, CDR2 FQGNSA. The CDR3 has 14 residues.

The chain combines TRBV15 with TRBJ1-3; perhaps TRBD1 as D (5 bases). Per the germline V gene, CDR1 is LNHNV and CDR2 is YYDKDF (reference sequence). The CDR3 is 16 residues long. Between the trimmed V and J ends, which lost 1 base and 4 bases, there was a span of 14 bases. The CDR3 region has the DNA TGTGCCACCAGCAGAGTTGTAGGGGAAGTAGGAAACACCATATATTTT. Its protein product is CATSRVVGEVGNTIYF.

The chain couples TRBV7-3 to TRBJ2-5; D may be TRBD1 or TRBD2 (6 bases each). This CDR3 is built from 16 residues. Deletions cut 5 bases from V and 7 bases from J, with 23 bases between. Germline-derived CDR1 and CDR2 are SGHTA and FQGTGA. CDR3 region: CASSTTRGLQKGTQYF. The CDR3, as DNA: TGTGCCAGCAGCACGACTCGGGGGCTCCAAAAGGGGACCCAGTACTTC.

The chain links TRBV6-5 to TRBJ1-1; D gene ambiguous. V was shortened by 4 bases and J by 4 bases, with 13 bases between the two germline ends. Germline V gene data show CDR1 as MNHEY and CDR2 as SVGAGI. This CDR3 is built from 14 residues. This CDR3 is CASSSPGRATEAFF. In DNA, the CDR3 is TGTGCCAGCAGTTCCCCGGGCCGAGCCACTGAAGCTTTCTTT.

Only one count was recorded for this clone. V usage is TRBV14 and J usage is TRBJ1-2, with D possibly TRBD1 on 6 matching bases. CDR1 SGHDN and CDR2 FVKESK come from the germline V gene. This CDR3 has 12 amino acids. Deletions cut 0 bases from V and 13 bases from J, with 12 bases between. CDR3 in amino acids: CASSQDYSRGTF. CDR3 nucleotides: TGTGCCAGCAGCCAAGATTACAGCAGGGGCACCTTC.

V and J are TRBV4-3 and TRBJ1-2; possible D gene TRBD1, 5 bases. CDR3 length: 15 amino acids. V lost 3 bases and J 3 bases, leaving 14 bases between the germline ends. Germline CDR1 reads LGHNA; CDR2 reads YSLEER. The DNA for the CDR3 is TGCGCCAGCAGCCAGAGGCTCAGGGTTGACTATGGCTACACCTTC. Protein product: CASSQRLRVDYGYTF.

The chain employs TRBV18 and TRBJ1-5; 11 bases map to TRBD1. The ends lost 3 bases at V and 0 bases at J; junction bases unmatched: 4. Germline lookup yields CDR1 KGHSH and CDR2 LQKENI. The CDR3 covers 17 residues. The CDR3 nucleotides read TGTGCCAGCTCACCGGGACAGGGGGGAAATAGCAATCAGCCCCAGCATTTT. Encoded protein: CASSPGQGGNSNQPQHF.

Comment on this clone: The junction and the germline gene differ at one end; a read error may be behind it. This sequence joins TRBV6-5 and TRBJ1-2; D is ambiguous. From germline, CDR1 is MNHEY and CDR2 SVGAGI. This CDR3 spans 14 amino acids. CDR3 DNA: TGTGCCAGCAGTTCGGGGTCGGGAAACTATGGCTACATCTTC. Its translation: CASSSGSGNYGYIF.

The J gene is TRBJ2-5, the V gene TRBV11-2, with D uncertain. Germline values: CDR1 SGHAT, CDR2 FQNNGV. Trimming left V 1 base short and J 1 base short, with 4 bases between. The CDR3 is 13 residues long. The CDR3 nucleotides are TGTGCCAGCAGCTTAGCCTTCCAAGAGACCCAGTACTTC. Protein product: CASSLAFQETQYF.

The J gene is TRBJ2-5, the V gene TRBV10-2; perhaps TRBD2 as D (7 bases). Germline CDR1 WSHSY, CDR2 SAAADI. This CDR3 contains 14 residues. V shed 8 bases and J shed 5 bases, with 18 bases lying between them. Here the CDR3 reads CASALGGRRETQYF. CDR3 in DNA: TGCGCCAGCGCCCTGGGGGGGCGACGGGAGACCCAGTACTTC.

In this sample, this clone turned up a few times. The chain employs TRBV30 and TRBJ1-5; D is undetermined. The CDR3 loop spans 14 amino acids. V dropped 0 bases and J dropped 10 bases, with 16 bases sitting between them. Germline V gives CDR1 GTSNPN, CDR2 SVGIG (reference sequence). The CDR3 bases are TGTGCCTGGAGTGTACTGCAGGCGGTACAACCCCAGCATTTT. Its protein product is CAWSVLQAVQPQHF.

The rearrangement joins TRBV7-9 to TRBJ1-1; maybe TRBD1 (6 bases). The germline V gene has CDR1 SEHNR and CDR2 FQNEAQ (reference sequence). The CDR3 extends over 12 amino acids. The V and J ends lost 3 bases and 8 bases respectively, with 10 bases between them. The CDR3 loop is CASSLPRGEAFF. CDR3 sequence (DNA): TGTGCCAGCAGCTTGCCGAGGGGGGAAGCTTTCTTT.

The chain uses TRBV5-4 and TRBJ2-5; 12 nucleotides line up with TRBD2. J was trimmed by 5 bases and V by 4 bases; bases with no gene match: 6. CDR3 length: 15 residues. Germline V gene lookup returns CDR1 SGHNT and CDR2 YYREEE (reference sequence). CDR3 DNA sequence: TGTGCCAGCAGCCGGACTAGCGGGGTCCGGGAGACCCAGTACTTC. It encodes CASSRTSGVRETQYF. The full variable domain, with the rest looked up from reference TRBV5-4 and TRBJ2-5, is ETGVTQSPTHLIKTRGQQVTLRCSSQSGHNTVSWYQQALGQGPQFIFQYYREEENGRGNFPPRFSGLQFPNYSSELNVNALELDDSALYLCASSRTSGVRETQYFGPGTRLLVL.

The CDR3 region is CASSPPVGTGPYEQYF. The CDR3 DNA is TGTGCCAGCTCACCACCGGTCGGGACAGGGCCCTACGAGCAGTACTTC. This chain connects TRBV18 to TRBJ2-5; 9 bases are a match to TRBD1. The assigned J gene may be wrong: the sequence end matches TRBJ2-7 better. Germline CDR1 is KGHSH and CDR2 is LQKENI. The CDR3 covers 16 residues.

Points on this clone: At one end, the junction sequence differs from germline, possibly due to a read error. J is TRBJ1-4 and V is TRBV7-2; D possibly corresponds to TRBD1 (6 bases). The CDR3 runs 15 residues. The V gene's germline CDR1 is SGHTA and CDR2 FQGNSA. This CDR3 is CASSRTQGRNQKLFF. DNA of the CDR3: TGTGCCAGCAGCCGCACACAGGGCCGTAATCAAAAACTGTTTTTT.

The chain's CDR3 is CASSPRTQETQYF. The CDR3 nucleotides are TGTGCCAGCAGCCCACGGACCCAAGAGACCCAGTACTTC. The chain employs TRBV9 and TRBJ2-5; D is uncertain. Trimming took 4 bases from V and 1 from J, leaving 8 bases between them. From germline, CDR1 is SGDLS and CDR2 YYNGEE. CDR3 length: 13 amino acids.